These 30 T cell receptor beta chains share one sample of origin, sequenced in a study of blood T cell repertoires in COVID-19. Profiled with immunoSEQ multiplex PCR; TCRdb holds only in-frame clones, not every one. The sample holds 160,000 or so clones, roughly 90% seen once. The sequencing input was peripheral blood. The source is a man in his fifties or sixties with active or convalescent COVID-19.

The chain employs TRBV27 and TRBJ1-2, with TRBD1 matching over 7 bases. The CDR3 sequence is 13 residues long. V lost 5 bases, J lost 8 bases, and 8 bases stayed unmatched. Germline CDR1 reads MNHEY; CDR2 reads SMNVEV (reference sequence). The CDR3 DNA follows: TGTGCCAGCAGTCCCCAGGGGGTTGGAGGCTACACCTTC. It codes for CASSPQGVGGYTF.

The rearrangement links TRBV11-2 to TRBJ1-3; no clear D. Trimming removed 1 base at V and 7 bases at J, with 11 bases between. Germline CDR1 SGHAT, CDR2 FQNNGV. CDR3 size: 14 residues. CDR3 amino acids: CASSLGMRQNTIYF. DNA for the CDR3: TGTGCCAGCAGCTTAGGAATGAGGCAGAACACCATATATTTT.

V gene TRBV4-1 combines with J gene TRBJ2-2, with 13 bases lining up with TRBD2. Trimming cost V 5 bases and J 5 bases; bases outside gene matches: 5. The CDR3 covers 16 residues. The germline CDR1 and CDR2 sequences are MGHRA and YSYEKL. The CDR3 sequence: CASSRTSGGGTGELFF. The CDR3 region has the DNA TGCGCCAGCAGCAGGACTAGCGGGGGTGGAACCGGGGAGCTGTTTTTT.

The V call is TRBV6-1, the J call TRBJ1-3; TRBD1 agrees at 8 bases. Germline V CDR1 and CDR2: MNHNS, SASEGT. The V segment lost 0 bases and the J segment 1 base; nucleotides outside the gene matches: 8. The CDR3 totals 18 residues. Here the CDR3 reads CASSEAWQGALSGNTIYF. The CDR3 nucleotides are TGTGCCAGCAGTGAAGCATGGCAGGGGGCTTTGTCTGGAAACACCATATATTTT.

The genes are TRBV4-1 and TRBJ2-2; D not resolved. Trimming removed 0 bases at V and 0 bases at J, with 17 bases between. CDR1 MGHRA and CDR2 YSYEKL come from the germline V gene. The CDR3 has 19 residues. CDR3 region: CASSQDWVVLRPNTGELFF. The CDR3 bases are TGCGCCAGCAGCCAAGATTGGGTAGTGTTGAGGCCGAACACCGGGGAGCTGTTTTTT.

The chain employs TRBV28 and TRBJ1-5, with D perhaps TRBD1 (6 bases). Germline-derived CDR1 and CDR2 are MDHEN and SYDVKM. V gave up 2 bases and J gave up 0 bases, with 8 bases separating them. The CDR3 runs to 15 residues. The CDR3 region has the DNA TGTGCCAGCAGTTTAGGGGACAATAGCAATCAGCCCCAGCATTTT. Translation: CASSLGDNSNQPQHF. The full variable domain, in which reference TRBV28 and TRBJ1-5 provide the parts outside the CDR3, is DVKVTQSSRYLVKRTGEKVFLECVQDMDHENMFWYRQDPGLGLRLIYFSYDVKMKEKGDIPEGYSVSREKKERFSLILESASTNQTSMYLCASSLGDNSNQPQHFGDGTRLSIL.

The chain uses TRBV11-2 and TRBJ2-6; D gene uncertain. Germline-derived CDR1 and CDR2 are SGHAT and FQNNGV. This CDR3 spans 16 amino acids. V lost 0 bases to trimming and J lost 0 bases, with 6 bases between them. This CDR3 reads CASSLDRFSGANVLTF. The CDR3 DNA reads TGTGCCAGCAGCTTAGACAGGTTCTCTGGGGCCAACGTCCTGACTTTC.

The chain carries TRBV7-9 and TRBJ2-3, with 8 bases matching TRBD1. Trimming cost V 3 bases and J 5 bases; bases outside gene matches: 7. Germline CDR1 and CDR2: SEHNR and FQNEAQ (reference sequence). CDR3 length: 15 amino acids. The CDR3 here is CASSFRRGLGDTQYF. DNA of the CDR3: TGTGCCAGCAGCTTCCGCAGGGGGCTCGGAGATACGCAGTATTTT. The full variable domain, its missing parts supplied by reference TRBV7-9 and TRBJ2-3, is DTGVSQNPRHKITKRGQNVTFRCDPISEHNRLYWYRQTLGQGPEFLTYFQNEAQLEKSRLLSDRFSAERPKGSFSTLEIQRTEQGDSAMYLCASSFRRGLGDTQYFGPGTRLTVL.

The genes are TRBV6-5 and TRBJ1-6; D gene ambiguous. Germline CDR1 MNHEY, CDR2 SVGAGI. The V end was cut by 0 bases, the J end by 8 bases, with 11 bases between. The CDR3 is 15 residues long. The CDR3 coding sequence is TGTGCCAGCAGTTACTCAGACCCCGGGTATTCACCCCTCCACTTT. Residues: CASSYSDPGYSPLHF.

The rearrangement links TRBV4-1 to TRBJ1-4, with D unresolved. Trimming took 0 bases from V and 7 from J, leaving 12 bases between them. Germline values: CDR1 MGHRA, CDR2 YSYEKL. This CDR3 is 15 amino acids long. The CDR3 nucleotides read TGCGCCAGCAGCCAAGACCCCCTTCCGAGTGAAAAACTGTTTTTT. Protein product: CASSQDPLPSEKLFF.

The chain joins TRBV5-4 to TRBJ2-3, with D tentatively TRBD2 (6 bases). V lost 5 bases and J 2 bases, leaving 15 bases between the germline ends. This CDR3 is 15 amino acids long. Germline CDR1 reads SGHNT; CDR2 reads YYREEE (reference sequence). The CDR3 DNA reads as TGTGCCAGCAGTCCAACGCGGGACGCCACAGATACGCAGTATTTT. This translates into CASSPTRDATDTQYF.

V is TRBV7-2 and J is TRBJ2-7; TRBD1 matches 7 bases. The J segment lost 0 bases and the V segment lost 0 bases, leaving 2 bases of the junction unmatched. From germline, CDR1 is SGHTA and CDR2 FQGNSA. The CDR3 length is 15 residues. The CDR3 loop reads CASSLAGDSSYEQYF. The CDR3 DNA sequence: TGTGCCAGCAGCTTAGCTGGGGACAGCTCCTACGAGCAGTACTTC.

The chain combines TRBV5-6 with TRBJ2-1; 8 bases are a match to TRBD2. Germline V gene data show CDR1 as SGHDT and CDR2 as YYEEEE. After removal of 4 bases from V and 3 bases from J, the junction contained 6 bases not matched to a gene. This CDR3 contains 15 residues. CDR3 region: CASSTRLAHYNEQFF. In DNA form, the CDR3 reads TGTGCCAGCAGCACAAGACTAGCGCACTACAATGAGCAGTTCTTC.

This chain uses TRBV30 with TRBJ1-2; 7 positions agree with TRBD1. Germline-derived CDR1 and CDR2 are GTSNPN and SVGIG (reference sequence). CDR3 length: 14 amino acids. The trim removed 0 bases at V and 4 bases at J, leaving 5 bases unmatched. CDR3: CAWSVDRASYGYTF. CDR3 nucleotide sequence: TGTGCCTGGAGTGTCGACAGGGCATCCTATGGCTACACCTTC.

The chain carries TRBV5-1 and TRBJ1-1; TRBD1 might be the D (6 bases). Deletions cut 3 bases from V and 4 bases from J, with 13 bases between. The CDR3 extends over 14 amino acids. The germline V gene has CDR1 SGHRS and CDR2 YFSETQ. CDR3: CASSSREGGTEAFF. The DNA of the CDR3 is TGCGCCAGCAGCTCGCGAGAAGGGGGCACTGAAGCTTTCTTT.

The gene calls are TRBV4-1 and TRBJ2-4; 14 positions agree with TRBD2. Trimming took 4 bases from V and 2 from J; bases not matched to a gene: 13. Per germline, CDR1 MGHRA and CDR2 YSYEKL. The CDR3 is 20 residues long. Written as DNA, the CDR3 is TGCGCCAGCAGCCCCGACCCGGGACTAGCGGGGGCGGAGACCAAAAACATTCAGTACTTC. Translation: CASSPDPGLAGAETKNIQYF.

The V call is TRBV5-8, the J call TRBJ1-1; D possibly corresponds to TRBD1 (6 bases). The CDR3 sequence is 13 residues long. V was shortened by 0 bases and J by 3 bases, with 6 bases between the two germline ends. Germline CDR1 reads SGHTS; CDR2 reads YDEGEE. CDR3 nucleotide sequence: TGTGCCAGCAGCTTGGACAGGGACACTGAAGCTTTCTTT. Protein: CASSLDRDTEAFF. The full variable domain, completed using reference TRBV5-8 and TRBJ1-1, is EAGVTQSPTHLIKTRGQQATLRCSPISGHTSVYWYQQALGLGLQFLLWYDEGEERNRGNFPPRFSGRQFPNYSSELNVNALELEDSALYLCASSLDRDTEAFFGQGTRLTVV.

This chain connects TRBV6-1 to TRBJ1-4, with TRBD1 matching over 7 bases. After removal of 3 bases from V and 7 bases from J, the junction contained 5 bases not matched to a gene. Germline V gene sequence: CDR1 MNHNS, CDR2 SASEGT. The CDR3 spans 14 residues. This CDR3 is CASSDATGIEKLFF. In DNA form, the CDR3 reads TGTGCCAGCAGTGACGCGACAGGGATTGAAAAACTGTTTTTT.

The gene calls are TRBV5-5 and TRBJ2-6, with D possibly matching TRBD1 (6 bases). The ends were cut back, 4 bases at V and 4 bases at J, with 21 bases in the middle. The CDR3 totals 18 residues. Germline V gives CDR1 SGHKS, CDR2 YYEKEE (reference sequence). The CDR3 DNA sequence: TGTGCCAGCAGCCCCCAGGGGTTAGGGATAGCCGGGGCCAACGTCCTGACTTTC. This sequence encodes CASSPQGLGIAGANVLTF.

The chain carries TRBV6-6 and TRBJ1-5; D is perhaps TRBD1 (6 bases). Germline V gene sequence: CDR1 MNHNY, CDR2 SVGAGI (reference sequence). The V end was cut by 6 bases, the J end by 3 bases, with 12 bases between. This CDR3 has 14 amino acids. CDR3 in amino acids: CASRLGQLNQPQHF. In nucleotides, the CDR3 is TGTGCCAGCAGGCTCGGACAGCTCAATCAGCCCCAGCATTTT.

The chain's CDR3 is CASSGTGGARTDTQYF. The CDR3 DNA is TGTGCCAGCAGTGGGACAGGGGGAGCTCGCACAGATACGCAGTATTTT. The chain combines TRBV6-6 with TRBJ2-3; 11 bases are shared with TRBD1. The CDR3 consists of 16 residues. The J segment lost 1 base and the V segment lost 5 bases, leaving 5 bases of the junction unmatched. The germline V gene encodes CDR1 MNHNY and CDR2 SVGAGI (reference sequence).

V is TRBV18 and J is TRBJ1-2; D might be TRBD1 (6 bases). V was cut by 5 bases and J by 8 bases, with 15 bases left in between. The CDR3 runs 13 residues. Germline V gene sequence: CDR1 KGHSH, CDR2 LQKENI. The CDR3 nucleotides are TGTGCCAGCTCATCTTCTAGACAGGAGGGCTACACCTTC. Residues: CASSSSRQEGYTF.

This sequence joins TRBV7-9 and TRBJ1-2; 7 nucleotides line up with TRBD1. The V and J ends lost 2 bases and 5 bases, in that order; junction bases with no gene match: 11. This CDR3 is built from 16 residues. Looked up from germline, CDR1 is SEHNR and CDR2 is FQNEAQ (reference sequence). The DNA of the CDR3 is TGTGCCAGCAGCTTATTTAGCGGGACAGATTATTATGGCTACACCTTC. Translating it yields CASSLFSGTDYYGYTF.

The rearrangement links TRBV18 to TRBJ2-3; TRBD2 matches at 10 bases. CDR1 is KGHSH, CDR2 LQKENI, per germline. The trim removed 1 base at V and 4 bases at J, leaving 2 bases unmatched. CDR3 size: 15 residues. The chain's CDR3 is CASSPQREGSDTQYF. The CDR3 nucleotides read TGTGCCAGCTCACCACAGCGGGAGGGCTCAGATACGCAGTATTTT.

The J gene is TRBJ2-1, the V gene TRBV18; TRBD2 aligns across 9 bases. The CDR3 totals 15 residues. V shed 6 bases, J shed 2 bases, and the junction held 5 bases outside the gene matches. Germline V gene lookup returns CDR1 KGHSH and CDR2 LQKENI. The CDR3 here is CASSSKRGAYNEQFF. In DNA form, the CDR3 reads TGTGCCAGCTCCTCGAAGCGGGGGGCCTACAATGAGCAGTTCTTC.

The V call is TRBV7-8, the J call TRBJ1-6; D uncertain. The germline CDR1 and CDR2 sequences are SGHVS and FQNEAQ. V was clipped by 5 bases and J by 6 bases, with 14 bases between them. The CDR3 runs 15 residues. CDR3 in amino acids: CASSPLAGSNSPLHF. Written as DNA, the CDR3 is TGTGCCAGCAGCCCCCTAGCCGGGTCTAATTCACCCCTCCACTTT.

The chain recombines TRBV27 with TRBJ1-2, with 8 bases fitting TRBD1. In germline, CDR1 is MNHEY, CDR2 SMNVEV (reference sequence). CDR3 length equals 14 residues. With V trimmed by 7 bases and J by 8 bases, 12 bases remained unmatched. The CDR3: CASTLRQGAGGYTF. Written as DNA, the CDR3 is TGTGCCAGCACCCTCCGGCAGGGGGCAGGCGGCTACACCTTC.

The chain recombines TRBV18 with TRBJ1-2; 9 bases align to TRBD1. The CDR3 runs to 16 residues. The germline CDR1 and CDR2 sequences are KGHSH and LQKENI. Unmatched junction bases numbered 8, after V lost 3 bases and J lost 3 bases. The CDR3 spells CASSPFDRGADYGYTF. CDR3 coding DNA: TGTGCCAGCTCACCCTTTGACAGGGGGGCCGACTATGGCTACACCTTC.

This clone has more than one count but fewer than ten. The chain is built from TRBV9 and TRBJ1-6; 8 bases line up with TRBD1. The J segment lost 6 bases and the V segment lost 0 bases, leaving 2 bases of the junction unmatched. CDR3 length: 15 amino acids. The V gene's germline CDR1 is SGDLS and CDR2 YYNGEE. Here the CDR3 reads CASSVEDRGNSPLHF. CDR3 nucleotide sequence: TGTGCCAGCAGCGTAGAAGACAGGGGTAATTCACCCCTCCACTTT.

The chain carries TRBV18 and TRBJ2-6, with TRBD2 identical over 13 bases. The germline V gene has CDR1 KGHSH and CDR2 LQKENI. This CDR3 contains 17 residues. V was pared by 6 bases and J by 4 bases, with 6 bases of the junction left unmatched. The CDR3 nucleotides are TGTGCCAGCTCTCGCGGACTAGCGGGGGCAGGGGCCAACGTCCTGACTTTC. Its translation: CASSRGLAGAGANVLTF. The complete variable domain, with remaining parts taken from reference TRBV18 and TRBJ2-6, reads NAGVMQNPRHLVRRRGQEARLRCSPMKGHSHVYWYRQLPEEGLKFMVYLQKENIIDESGMPKERFSAEFPKEGPSILRIQQVVRGDSAAYFCASSRGLAGAGANVLTFGAGSRLTVL.